This T cell receptor beta chain was recorded in a study of shared clonotypes between healthy human individuals. Study donors comprised healthy, HIV-negative adults devoid of recent acute infection or vaccination. Adults of Caucasian background living in Nashville, Tennessee made up all donors. Over several immunoSEQ plates, each subset's genomic DNA was distributed in even portions. Amplification in unsorted PBMC replicate PCRs started from around 310 ng DNA, which equals 30,000 to 35,000 T cell genomes. This table comes from immunoSEQ multiplex PCR, and its TCRdb copy is limited to in-frame clones, with some not included. The sample includes nearly 500,000 clones, approximately 80% seen only once; the top ten take approximately 13%. Germline lookup yields CDR1 MRHNA and CDR2 SNTAGT. CDR3 length: 14 residues. Unmatched junction bases numbered 5, after V lost 4 bases and J lost 6 bases.

V gene TRBV6-4 combines with J gene TRBJ2-1, with TRBD2 matching over 8 bases. Sequencing used PBMCs. This sequence was found in a woman in her forties in good health. Some clones in this sample may be carry-over from other donors' samples. Here the CDR3 reads CASSVERESNEQFF. The DNA of the CDR3 is TGTGCCAGCAGTGTGGAGCGGGAGTCCAATGAGCAGTTCTTC.